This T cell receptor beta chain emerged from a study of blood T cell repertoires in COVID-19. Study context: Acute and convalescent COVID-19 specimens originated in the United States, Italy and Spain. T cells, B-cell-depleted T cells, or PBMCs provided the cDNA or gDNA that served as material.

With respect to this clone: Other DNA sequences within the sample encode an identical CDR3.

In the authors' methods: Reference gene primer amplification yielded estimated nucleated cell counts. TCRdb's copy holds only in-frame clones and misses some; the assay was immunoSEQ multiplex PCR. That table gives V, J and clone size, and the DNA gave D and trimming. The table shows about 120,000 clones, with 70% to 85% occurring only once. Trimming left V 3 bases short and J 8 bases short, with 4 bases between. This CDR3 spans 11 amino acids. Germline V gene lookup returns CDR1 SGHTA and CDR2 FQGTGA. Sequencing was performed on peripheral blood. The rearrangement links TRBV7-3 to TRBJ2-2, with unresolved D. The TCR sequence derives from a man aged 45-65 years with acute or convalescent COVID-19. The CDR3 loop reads CASSFGGELFF. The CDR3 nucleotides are TGTGCCAGCAGCTTCGGGGGGGAGCTGTTTTTT.